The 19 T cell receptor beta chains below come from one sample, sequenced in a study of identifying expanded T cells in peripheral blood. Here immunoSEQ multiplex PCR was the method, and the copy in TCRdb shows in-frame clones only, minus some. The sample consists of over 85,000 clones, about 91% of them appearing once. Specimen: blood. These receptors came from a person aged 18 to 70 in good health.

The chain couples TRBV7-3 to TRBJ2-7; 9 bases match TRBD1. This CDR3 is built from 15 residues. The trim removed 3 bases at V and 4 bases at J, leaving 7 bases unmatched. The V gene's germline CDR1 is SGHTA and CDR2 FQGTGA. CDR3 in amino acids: CASSFTGGSGYEQYF. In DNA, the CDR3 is TGTGCCAGCAGCTTCACAGGGGGCAGCGGGTACGAGCAGTACTTC.

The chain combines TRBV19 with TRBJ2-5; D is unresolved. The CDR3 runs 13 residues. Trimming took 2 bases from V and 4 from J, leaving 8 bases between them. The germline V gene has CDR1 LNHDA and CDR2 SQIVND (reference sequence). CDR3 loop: CASSIMYSETQYF. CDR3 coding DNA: TGTGCCAGTAGTATAATGTATTCAGAGACCCAGTACTTC.

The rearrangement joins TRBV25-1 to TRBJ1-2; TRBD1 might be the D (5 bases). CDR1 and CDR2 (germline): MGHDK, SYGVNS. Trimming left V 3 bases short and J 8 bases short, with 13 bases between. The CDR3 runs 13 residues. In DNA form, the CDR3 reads TGTGCCAGCAGTGAGGAGGTCAGGGCAGGCTACACCTTC. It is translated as CASSEEVRAGYTF.

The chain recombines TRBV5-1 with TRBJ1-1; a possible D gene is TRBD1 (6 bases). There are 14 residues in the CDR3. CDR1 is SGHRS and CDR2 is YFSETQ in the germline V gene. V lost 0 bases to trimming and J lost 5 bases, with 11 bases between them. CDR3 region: CASSLAGGATEAFF. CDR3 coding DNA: TGCGCCAGCAGCTTGGCTGGGGGCGCGACTGAAGCTTTCTTT.

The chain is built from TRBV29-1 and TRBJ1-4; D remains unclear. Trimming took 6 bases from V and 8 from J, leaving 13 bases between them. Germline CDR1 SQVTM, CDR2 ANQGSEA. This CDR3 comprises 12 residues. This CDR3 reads CSVAIAGEKLFF. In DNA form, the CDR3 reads TGCAGCGTCGCGATCGCCGGGGAAAAACTGTTTTTT.

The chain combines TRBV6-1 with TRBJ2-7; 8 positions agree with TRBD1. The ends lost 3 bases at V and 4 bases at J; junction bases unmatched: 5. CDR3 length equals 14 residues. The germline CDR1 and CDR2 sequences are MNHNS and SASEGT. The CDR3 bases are TGTGCCAGCAGTGACTCGGACAGGGCGTACGAGCAGTACTTC. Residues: CASSDSDRAYEQYF.

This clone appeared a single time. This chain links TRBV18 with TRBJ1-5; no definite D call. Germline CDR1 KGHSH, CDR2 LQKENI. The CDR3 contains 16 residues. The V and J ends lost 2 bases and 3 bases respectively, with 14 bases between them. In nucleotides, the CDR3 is TGTGCCAGCTCACCAAGTTCCGGTATACTCAATCAGCCCCAGCATTTT. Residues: CASSPSSGILNQPQHF.

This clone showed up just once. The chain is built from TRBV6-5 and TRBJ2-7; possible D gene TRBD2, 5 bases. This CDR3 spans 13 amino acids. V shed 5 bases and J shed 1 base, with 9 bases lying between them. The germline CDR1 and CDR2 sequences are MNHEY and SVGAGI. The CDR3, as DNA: TGTGCCAGCAGTGTTGGGAGTTCCTACGAGCAGTACTTC. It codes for CASSVGSSYEQYF.

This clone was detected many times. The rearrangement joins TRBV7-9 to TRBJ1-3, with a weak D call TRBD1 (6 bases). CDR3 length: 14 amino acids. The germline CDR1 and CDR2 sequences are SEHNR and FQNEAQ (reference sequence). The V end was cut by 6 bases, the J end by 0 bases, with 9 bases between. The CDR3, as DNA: TGTGCCAGCAGGGGGGACACCTCTGGAAACACCATATATTTT. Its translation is CASRGDTSGNTIYF.

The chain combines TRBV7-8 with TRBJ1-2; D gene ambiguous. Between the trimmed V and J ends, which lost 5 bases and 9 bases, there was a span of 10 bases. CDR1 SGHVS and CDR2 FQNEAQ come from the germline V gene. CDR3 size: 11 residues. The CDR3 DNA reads TGTGCCAGCAGCCCGGTCGGAAGCTACACCTTC. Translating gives CASSPVGSYTF. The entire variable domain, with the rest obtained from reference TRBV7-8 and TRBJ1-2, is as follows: GAGVSQSPRYKVAKRGQDVALRCDPISGHVSLFWYQQALGQGPEFLTYFQNEAQLDKSGLPSDRFFAERPEGSVSTLKIQRTQQEDSAVYLCASSPVGSYTFGSGTRLTVV.

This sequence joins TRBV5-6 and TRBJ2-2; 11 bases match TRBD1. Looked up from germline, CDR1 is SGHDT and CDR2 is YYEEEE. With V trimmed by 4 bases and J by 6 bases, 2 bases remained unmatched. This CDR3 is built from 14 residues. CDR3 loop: CASSVGQGAGELFF. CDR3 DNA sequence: TGTGCCAGCAGCGTGGGACAGGGGGCCGGGGAGCTGTTTTTT.

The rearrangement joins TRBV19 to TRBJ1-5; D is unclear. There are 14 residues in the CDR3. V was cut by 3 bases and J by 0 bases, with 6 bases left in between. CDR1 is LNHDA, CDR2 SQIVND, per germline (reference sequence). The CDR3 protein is CASSISISNQPQHF. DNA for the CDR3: TGTGCCAGTAGTATCTCGATTAGCAATCAGCCCCAGCATTTT.

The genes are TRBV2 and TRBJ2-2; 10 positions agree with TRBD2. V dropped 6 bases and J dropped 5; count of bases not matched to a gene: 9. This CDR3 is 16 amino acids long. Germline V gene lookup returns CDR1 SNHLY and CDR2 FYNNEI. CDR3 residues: CASRQRASGSTGELFF. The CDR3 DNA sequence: TGTGCCAGCAGGCAGCGGGCTAGCGGGAGTACCGGGGAGCTGTTTTTT.

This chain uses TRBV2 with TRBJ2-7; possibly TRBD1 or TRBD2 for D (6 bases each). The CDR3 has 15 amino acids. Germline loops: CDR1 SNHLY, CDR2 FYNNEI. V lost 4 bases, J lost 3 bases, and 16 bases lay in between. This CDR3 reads CASSGPWGANYEQYF. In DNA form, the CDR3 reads TGTGCCAGCAGTGGACCCTGGGGGGCTAACTACGAGCAGTACTTC.

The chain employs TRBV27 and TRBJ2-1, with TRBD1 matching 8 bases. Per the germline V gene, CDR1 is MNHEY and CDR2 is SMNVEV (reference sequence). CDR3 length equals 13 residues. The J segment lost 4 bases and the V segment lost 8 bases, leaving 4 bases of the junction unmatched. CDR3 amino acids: CASGRTGYNEQFF. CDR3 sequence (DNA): TGTGCCAGCGGAAGGACAGGGTACAATGAGCAGTTCTTC.

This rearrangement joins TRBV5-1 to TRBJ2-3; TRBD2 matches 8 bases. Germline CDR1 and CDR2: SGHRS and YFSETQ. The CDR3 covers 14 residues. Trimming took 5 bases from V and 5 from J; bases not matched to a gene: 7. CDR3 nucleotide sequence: TGCGCCAGCAGTAACGGGACTAGAGGAGATACGCAGTATTTT. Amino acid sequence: CASSNGTRGDTQYF.

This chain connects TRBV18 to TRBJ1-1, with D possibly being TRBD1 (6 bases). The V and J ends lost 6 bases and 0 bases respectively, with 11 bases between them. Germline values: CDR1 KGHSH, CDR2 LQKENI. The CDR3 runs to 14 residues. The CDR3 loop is CASSRGGLNTEAFF. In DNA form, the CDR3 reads TGTGCCAGCTCGCGAGGGGGACTGAACACTGAAGCTTTCTTT.

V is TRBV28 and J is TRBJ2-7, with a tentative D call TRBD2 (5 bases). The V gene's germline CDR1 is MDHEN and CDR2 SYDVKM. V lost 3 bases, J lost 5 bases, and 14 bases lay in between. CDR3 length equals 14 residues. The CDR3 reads CASSFDGSGDEQYF. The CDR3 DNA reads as TGTGCCAGCAGTTTCGACGGCAGCGGAGACGAGCAGTACTTC. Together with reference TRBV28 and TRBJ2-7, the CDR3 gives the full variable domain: DVKVTQSSRYLVKRTGEKVFLECVQDMDHENMFWYRQDPGLGLRLIYFSYDVKMKEKGDIPEGYSVSREKKERFSLILESASTNQTSMYLCASSFDGSGDEQYFGPGTRLTVT.

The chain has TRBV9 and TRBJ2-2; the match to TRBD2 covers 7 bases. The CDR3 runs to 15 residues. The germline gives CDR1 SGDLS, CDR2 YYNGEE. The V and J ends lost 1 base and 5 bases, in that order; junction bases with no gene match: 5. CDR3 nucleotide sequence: TGTGCCAGCAGCGTAATGGCGGGAGAAACCGGGGAGCTGTTTTTT. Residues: CASSVMAGETGELFF.